Below are 20 T cell receptor beta chains sequenced from a single sample in a study of blood T cells in healthy people across ages. A second about 7 to 11 cycle PCR used barcoded and J-beta primers. From the 5' RACE reads, TCRdb called clonotypes with MiXCR, one entry per CDR3 protein. The sample lists more than 450,000 distinct CDR3 sequences; about 27% were seen once. These data were also filed under a second study, of T cells of mothers and their children.

Material: blood. The receptors come from a boy younger than 10 in good health.

In this sample, this clonotype turned up many times. The CDR3 DNA sequence: TGTGCCAGCAGCTTAGGGTGGGCCGAGACCCAGTACTTC. This gives the protein CASSLGWAETQYF. V gene TRBV7-8 combines with J gene TRBJ2-5; no clear D gene. Trimming stripped 1 base from V and 5 bases from J, with 8 bases between. The germline V gene has CDR1 SGHVS and CDR2 FQNEAQ. The CDR3 is 13 amino acids.

This chain joins TRBV12-3 or TRBV12-4 and TRBJ2-2; unclear D gene. The CDR3 is 14 residues long. Deletions cut 9 bases from V and 4 bases from J, with 15 bases between. The CDR3 reads CASNDFLGTGELFF. DNA for the CDR3: TGTGCCAGTAACGATTTTTTGGGCACCGGGGAGCTGTTTTTT.

V and J are TRBV18 and TRBJ2-7; D possibly corresponds to TRBD1 (6 bases). The last part of the DNA fits TRBJ2-1 better; the J call may be wrong. Germline V CDR1 and CDR2: KGHSH, LQKENI. The length of the CDR3 is 15 residues. The DNA of the CDR3 is TGTGCCAGCTCACCGAGCAGGGGCCCTTACAATGAGCAGTTCTTC. It specifies CASSPSRGPYNEQFF.

The chain carries TRBV7-9 and TRBJ2-2, with D perhaps matching TRBD1 or TRBD2 (5 bases each). The ends were cut back, 3 bases at V and 4 bases at J, with 12 bases in the middle. The CDR3 runs to 15 residues. CDR1 and CDR2 (germline): SEHNR, FQNEAQ (reference sequence). The CDR3 bases are TGTGCCAGCAGCTTGCAACTAGGGGCCACCGGGGAGCTGTTTTTT. This codes for CASSLQLGATGELFF.

V is TRBV11-2 and J is TRBJ2-3, with D possibly called TRBD1 or TRBD2 (5 bases each). Trimming removed 2 bases from V and 4 bases from J, with 13 bases in between. CDR3 size: 15 residues. CDR1 and CDR2 (germline): SGHAT, FQNNGV. This CDR3 reads CASSLLGVRADTQYF. CDR3 coding DNA: TGTGCCAGCAGCTTATTGGGGGTTCGCGCAGATACGCAGTATTTT.

The chain joins TRBV29-1 to TRBJ2-7; TRBD1 matches at 9 bases. The germline V gene has CDR1 SQVTM and CDR2 ANQGSEA. V was clipped by 6 bases and J by 3 bases; unmatched bases: 9. The CDR3 has 14 amino acids. In nucleotides, the CDR3 is TGCAGCGTGTTTACAGGGGGCAACTACTACGAGCAGTACTTC. Amino acids: CSVFTGGNYYEQYF.

The chain joins TRBV2 to TRBJ1-5; the D gene is possibly TRBD1 (5 bases). The germline V gene has CDR1 SNHLY and CDR2 FYNNEI. The length of the CDR3 is 12 residues. V lost 6 bases to trimming and J lost 4 bases, with 7 bases between them. CDR3 region: CASRDTNQPQHF. The CDR3 DNA reads as TGTGCCAGCAGGGACACTAATCAGCCCCAGCATTTT.

In this sample, this clonotype turned up a few times. The chain links TRBV4-3 to TRBJ1-1; D not certain. Trimming took off 4 bases at V and 5 bases at J, with 14 bases between the two ends. This CDR3 spans 14 amino acids. Germline V gene data show CDR1 as LGHNA and CDR2 as YSLEER. The DNA for the CDR3 is TGCGCCAGCAGCCGGGCACGATTTCAGACTGAAGCTTTCTTT. Translation: CASSRARFQTEAFF.

This chain connects TRBV20-1 to TRBJ2-2; possible D gene TRBD2, 5 bases. Germline V gene lookup returns CDR1 DFQATT and CDR2 SNEGSKA (reference sequence). Trimming left V 2 bases short and J 0 bases short, with 13 bases between. This CDR3 is 16 amino acids long. The CDR3 reads CSARLRDISNTGELFF. The CDR3 region has the DNA TGCAGTGCTAGACTACGGGATATCTCGAACACCGGGGAGCTGTTTTTT.

This clonotype was seen more than once but under ten times. V usage is TRBV15 and J usage is TRBJ2-7; TRBD2 matches at 14 bases. This CDR3 comprises 19 residues. V shed 4 bases and J 2 bases; nucleotides not matched to a gene: 13. Germline CDR1 reads LNHNV; CDR2 reads YYDKDF (reference sequence). The CDR3 nucleotides are TGTGCCACCAGCACGAATTCCGGGACTAGCGGGAGTATCCCCTACGAGCAGTACTTC. It yields the protein CATSTNSGTSGSIPYEQYF.

The V and J genes are TRBV20-1 and TRBJ2-7; D could derive from TRBD1 or TRBD2 (6 bases each). V was trimmed by 0 bases and J by 5 bases, leaving 17 bases between them. This CDR3 is built from 15 residues. The germline V gene encodes CDR1 DFQATT and CDR2 SNEGSKA (reference sequence). CDR3 in amino acids: CSARDPGDTDDEQYF. The CDR3, as DNA: TGCAGTGCTAGAGATCCGGGGGACACGGACGACGAGCAGTACTTC.

This chain joins TRBV12-5 and TRBJ2-7; 7 bases fit TRBD1. The CDR3 has 15 residues. J was trimmed by 0 bases and V by 6 bases; bases with no gene match: 8. The V gene's germline CDR1 is LGHNT and CDR2 FRNRAP. In DNA, the CDR3 is TGTGCTAGTGGAGAAGGGGGCTCTAGCTCCTACGAGCAGTACTTC. Its translation is CASGEGGSSSYEQYF.

The gene calls are TRBV7-8 and TRBJ2-5, with 10 bases matching TRBD1. The trim removed 5 bases at V and 5 bases at J, leaving 8 bases unmatched. This CDR3 is built from 15 residues. Germline values: CDR1 SGHVS, CDR2 FQNEAQ. In nucleotides, the CDR3 is TGTGCCAGCAGCCCAGACAGGGGGCGCGGGGAGACCCAGTACTTC. Protein sequence: CASSPDRGRGETQYF.

Concerning this clonotype: Mismatch with germline at one junction end may stem from a read error. CDR3 region: CACSLAGGLFSHEQYF. The CDR3 DNA is TGTGCCTGCAGCTTAGCGGGAGGACTTTTCTCCCACGAGCAGTACTTC. The chain uses TRBV7-6 and TRBJ2-5; 10 positions agree with TRBD2. The end of the DNA fits TRBJ2-7 better, so the J call may be wrong. From germline, CDR1 is SGHVS and CDR2 FNYEAQ. CDR3 length: 16 residues.

This clonotype was detected only a few times. The chain combines TRBV10-3 with TRBJ1-4, with D tentatively TRBD1 (6 bases). CDR3 length: 14 amino acids. Per germline, CDR1 ENHRY and CDR2 SYGVKD. V was clipped by 10 bases and J by 2 bases, with 14 bases between them. This chain's CDR3 is CATKGGTTNEKLFF. The CDR3 bases are TGTGCCACCAAAGGGGGGACCACTAATGAAAAACTGTTTTTT.

Turning to this clonotype: The junction departs from the called germline gene at one end, perhaps through a read error. The chain couples TRBV20-1 to TRBJ2-5, with 10 bases matching TRBD1. This CDR3 has 15 amino acids. Germline V CDR1 and CDR2: DFQATT, SNEGSKA (reference sequence). This chain's CDR3 is CSARTSWDRGLEWFF. In DNA, the CDR3 is TGCAGTGCTAGAACCTCGTGGGACAGGGGCCTGGAGTGGTTCTTC.

The table lists this clonotype with a count of one. This chain links TRBV7-9 with TRBJ2-7, with a possible D match to TRBD1 (7 bases). This CDR3 region has 16 residues. Trimming shortened V by 4 bases and J by 1 base, and 17 bases separated the two germline ends. The V gene's germline CDR1 is SEHNR and CDR2 FQNEAQ (reference sequence). CDR3 DNA: TGTGCCAGCAGCTCCTTGGAGGGGGCGGAGTCCTACGAGCAGTACTTC. It codes for CASSSLEGAESYEQYF.

Only a few counts were recorded for this clonotype. This chain uses TRBV12-3 or TRBV12-4 with TRBJ2-3, with 8 bases that match TRBD2. The CDR3 runs 15 residues. V gave up 3 bases and J gave up 2 bases; unmatched junction bases: 4. CDR3 DNA: TGTGCCAGCAGTTTCGGCGGGGGGCCCACAGATACGCAGTATTTT. It yields the protein CASSFGGGPTDTQYF.

This rearrangement joins TRBV9 to TRBJ2-2, with 10 bases identical to TRBD2. This CDR3 is 14 amino acids long. J lost 7 bases, V lost 2 bases, and 2 bases had no gene match. Germline loops: CDR1 SGDLS, CDR2 YYNGEE. The CDR3 loop is CASSVSSGSGELFF. The CDR3, as DNA: TGTGCCAGCAGCGTTTCTAGCGGGAGCGGGGAGCTGTTTTTT.

This clonotype turned up a few times. The V call is TRBV7-8, the J call TRBJ2-7, with D perhaps TRBD2 (5 bases). V was trimmed by 8 bases and J by 7 bases, leaving 18 bases between them. Germline V CDR1 and CDR2: SGHVS, FQNEAQ. The CDR3 length is 13 residues. The CDR3 protein is CASALLRADEQYF. The CDR3 DNA follows: TGTGCCAGCGCCCTTCTCAGAGCGGATGAGCAGTACTTC.